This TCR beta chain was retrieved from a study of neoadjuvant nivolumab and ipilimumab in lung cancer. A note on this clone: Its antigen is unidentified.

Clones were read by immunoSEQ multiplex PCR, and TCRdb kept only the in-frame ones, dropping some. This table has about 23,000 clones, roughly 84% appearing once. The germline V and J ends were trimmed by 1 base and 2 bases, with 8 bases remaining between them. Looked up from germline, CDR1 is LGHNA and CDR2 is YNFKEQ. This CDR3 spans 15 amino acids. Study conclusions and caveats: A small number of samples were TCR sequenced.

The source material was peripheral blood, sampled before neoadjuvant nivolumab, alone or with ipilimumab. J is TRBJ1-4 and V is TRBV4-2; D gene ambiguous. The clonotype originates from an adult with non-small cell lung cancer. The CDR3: CASSQVGGTNEKLFF. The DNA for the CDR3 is TGTGCCAGCAGCCAAGTAGGTGGGACTAATGAAAAACTGTTTTTT.